This T cell receptor (beta chain) was identified in a study of blood T cell repertoires in COVID-19. Study summary: Acute-phase and convalescent COVID-19 samples originated in the United States, Italy and Spain. Sample material is recorded as cDNA or gDNA derived from T cells, B-cell-depleted T cells, or PBMCs.

The CDR3 has 16 amino acids. Germline values: CDR1 SGDLS, CDR2 YYNGEE. Trimming removed 0 bases at V and 5 bases at J, with 18 bases between. Per the study methods: Nucleated cell number was recorded as an estimate derived from reference gene primer amplification. The repertoire was sequenced with immunoSEQ multiplex PCR; TCRdb's copy has only in-frame clones and lacks some. The V and J calls and the clone size are those of that table, but D and trimming were determined from the DNA. Of about 80,000 clones listed, roughly 80% were seen once; the top ten hold under 45%. The V call is TRBV9, the J call TRBJ2-7; D might be TRBD2 (6 bases). The specimen sequenced was peripheral blood. This TCR was sampled from a woman in her 70s with acute or convalescent COVID-19. CDR3 sequence: CASSVGIIEGGNEQYF. CDR3 sequence (DNA): TGTGCCAGCAGCGTAGGGATTATTGAGGGAGGCAACGAGCAGTACTTC.